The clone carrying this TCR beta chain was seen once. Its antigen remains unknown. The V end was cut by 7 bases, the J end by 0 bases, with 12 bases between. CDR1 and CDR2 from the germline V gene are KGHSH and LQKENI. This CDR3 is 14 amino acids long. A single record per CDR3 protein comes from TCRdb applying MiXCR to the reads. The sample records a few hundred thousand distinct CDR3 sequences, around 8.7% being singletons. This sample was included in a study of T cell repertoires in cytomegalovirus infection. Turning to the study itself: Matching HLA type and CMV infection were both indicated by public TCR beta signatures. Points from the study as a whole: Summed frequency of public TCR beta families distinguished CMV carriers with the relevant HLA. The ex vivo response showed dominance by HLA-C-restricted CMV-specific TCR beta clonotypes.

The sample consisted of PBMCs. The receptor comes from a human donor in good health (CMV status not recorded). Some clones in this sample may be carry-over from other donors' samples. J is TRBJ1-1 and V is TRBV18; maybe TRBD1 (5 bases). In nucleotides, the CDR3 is TGTGCCAGCTGCACTCAGGGATTGAACACTGAAGCTTTCTTT. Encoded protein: CASCTQGLNTEAFF.